This TCR beta chain came from a study of shared clonotypes between healthy human individuals. This table comes from immunoSEQ multiplex PCR, and its TCRdb copy is limited to in-frame clones, with some not included. The sample includes a few million clones, around 90% of them seen just once. The CDR3 runs to 11 residues. In germline, CDR1 is MDHEN, CDR2 SYDVKM. Deletions cut 7 bases from V and 6 bases from J, with 6 bases between. The V gene is TRBV28, the J gene TRBJ2-2; D possibly matches TRBD1 or TRBD2 (5 bases each). Sequenced sample: naive CD4+ T cells sorted from blood. Subset indicated: CD45RA+ positively selected. The TCR sequence derives from a man younger than 35 in good health. CDR3 region: CASMGAGELFF. In DNA, the CDR3 is TGTGCCAGCATGGGGGCCGGGGAGCTGTTTTTT.